The present TCR beta chain was sequenced within a study of blood T cell repertoires in COVID-19. Repertoires were generated with immunoSEQ multiplex PCR, while TCRdb's copy carries only in-frame clones and drops some. The profile shows about 110,000 clones, roughly 90% of them singletons. Between the trimmed V and J ends, which lost 2 bases and 6 bases, there was a span of 7 bases. Germline V lookup: CDR1 MNHEY, CDR2 SVGAGI. The CDR3 covers 12 residues. The chain couples TRBV6-5 to TRBJ2-5; D remains ambiguous. The TCR was taken from a man between 35 and 55 years old with active or convalescent COVID-19. Sequencing was performed on peripheral blood. CDR3 DNA: TGTGCCAGCAGTTACGGGCCAAAGACCCAGTACTTC. This codes for CASSYGPKTQYF.